This T cell receptor (beta chain) was observed in a study of PD-L1 blockade in urothelial cancer. Study-level information: Individuals in the cohort had been given 0 to 3 earlier chemotherapy regimens. Findings and caveats of the study: Tumor-associated blood clones were expanded more by durable-benefit patients at 3 weeks.

Trimming removed 2 bases from V and 6 bases from J, with 13 bases in between. The length of the CDR3 is 14 residues. Germline V gives CDR1 SGHAT, CDR2 FQNNGV. Time point here: pretreatment peripheral blood. Details on this clone: Its target is not known.

TCRdb's table, derived via immunoSEQ multiplex PCR, lists solely in-frame clones and lacks some. The sample records 75,000 to 95,000 clones, about 85% being singletons. The chain carries TRBV11-2 and TRBJ1-1; a weak D match, TRBD1 (6 bases). This receptor was obtained from a middle-aged man with urothelial cancer. This sample comprised PBMCs, obtained around atezolizumab (anti-PD-L1) treatment. The CDR3 reads CASSLTGRGSEAFF. CDR3 coding DNA: TGTGCCAGCAGCTTAACAGGGAGGGGTTCTGAAGCTTTCTTT.